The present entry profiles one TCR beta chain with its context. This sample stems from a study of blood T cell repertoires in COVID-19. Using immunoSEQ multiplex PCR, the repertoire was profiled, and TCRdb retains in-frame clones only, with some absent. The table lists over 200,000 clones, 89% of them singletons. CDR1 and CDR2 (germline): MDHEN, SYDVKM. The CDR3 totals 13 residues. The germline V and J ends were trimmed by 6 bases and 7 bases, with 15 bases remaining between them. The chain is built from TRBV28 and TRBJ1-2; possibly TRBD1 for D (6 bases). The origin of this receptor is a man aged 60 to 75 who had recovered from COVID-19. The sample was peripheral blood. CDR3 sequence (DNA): TGTGCCAGCAGACAGGGAGGGATAGGTGGCTACACCTTC. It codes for CASRQGGIGGYTF.